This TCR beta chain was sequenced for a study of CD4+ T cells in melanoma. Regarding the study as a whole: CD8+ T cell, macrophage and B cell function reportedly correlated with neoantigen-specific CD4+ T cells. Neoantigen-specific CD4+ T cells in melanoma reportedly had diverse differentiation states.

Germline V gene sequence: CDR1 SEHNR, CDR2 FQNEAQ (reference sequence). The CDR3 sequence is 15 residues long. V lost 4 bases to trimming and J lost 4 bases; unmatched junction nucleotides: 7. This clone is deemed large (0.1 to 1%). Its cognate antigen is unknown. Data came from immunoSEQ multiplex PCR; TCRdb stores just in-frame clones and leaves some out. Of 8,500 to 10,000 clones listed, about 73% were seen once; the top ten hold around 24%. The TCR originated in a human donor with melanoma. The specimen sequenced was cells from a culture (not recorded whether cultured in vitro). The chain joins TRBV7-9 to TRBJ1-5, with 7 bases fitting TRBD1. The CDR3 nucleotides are TGTGCCAGCAGCTCGACAGGGCCGGGAAATCAGCCCCAGCATTTT. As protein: CASSSTGPGNQPQHF.